This TCR beta chain was identified in a study of B cell selection in AIRE deficiency. Study results and limitations: Patient Tconv and Treg cells showed healthy-like TCRBV usage, CDR3 length, diversity. Of 3,000 to 4,500 shared Treg TCRbeta sequences, 30% to 35% were healthy-only, just over 9% patient-only. About 29% of healthy-shared Treg sequences were found among patient Tconv cells.

The method was immunoSEQ multiplex PCR; TCRdb's version includes in-frame clones alone and lacks a portion of them. The sample holds about 20,000 clones, roughly 97% seen once. Germline V gene sequence: CDR1 SGHAT, CDR2 FQNNGV. The CDR3 length is 15 residues. Trimming cost V 8 bases and J 5 bases; bases outside gene matches: 8. A remark on this clone: Antigen: not known.

CD4+CD127+ cells were sorted as the conventional CD4 T cells. Sequencing input: conventional CD4+ T cells sorted from PBMCs. The source of this sequence is a human donor with AIRE deficiency. V gene TRBV11-2 combines with J gene TRBJ2-2; TRBD1 matches 10 bases. The CDR3 DNA reads as TGTGCCAGCCGTCCGTGGACAGGGGGGACCGGGGAGCTGTTTTTT. Translated: CASRPWTGGTGELFF.